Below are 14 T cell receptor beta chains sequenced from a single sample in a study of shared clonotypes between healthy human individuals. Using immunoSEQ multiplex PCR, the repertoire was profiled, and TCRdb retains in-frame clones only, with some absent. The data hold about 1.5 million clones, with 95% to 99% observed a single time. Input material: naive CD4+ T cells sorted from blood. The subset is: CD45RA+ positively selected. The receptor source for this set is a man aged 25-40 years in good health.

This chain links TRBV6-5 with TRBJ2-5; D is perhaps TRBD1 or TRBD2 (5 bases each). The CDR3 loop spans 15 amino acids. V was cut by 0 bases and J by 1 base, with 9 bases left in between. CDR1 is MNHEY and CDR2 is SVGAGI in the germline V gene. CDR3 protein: CASSYSWGIQETQYF. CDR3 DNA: TGTGCCAGCAGTTACTCGTGGGGGATCCAAGAGACCCAGTACTTC.

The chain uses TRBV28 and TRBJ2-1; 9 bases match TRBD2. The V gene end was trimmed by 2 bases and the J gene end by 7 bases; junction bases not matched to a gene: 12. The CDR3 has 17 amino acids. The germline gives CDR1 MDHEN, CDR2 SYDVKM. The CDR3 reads CASSLDPSGISNNEQFF. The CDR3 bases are TGTGCCAGCAGTTTAGACCCTAGCGGGATCTCGAATAATGAGCAGTTCTTC.

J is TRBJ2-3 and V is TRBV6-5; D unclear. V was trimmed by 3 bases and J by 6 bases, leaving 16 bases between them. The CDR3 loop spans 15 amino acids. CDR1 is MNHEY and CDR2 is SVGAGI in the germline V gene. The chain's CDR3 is CASSYSLGSPDTQYF. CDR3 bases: TGTGCCAGCAGTTATTCTTTGGGCAGTCCCGATACGCAGTATTTT.

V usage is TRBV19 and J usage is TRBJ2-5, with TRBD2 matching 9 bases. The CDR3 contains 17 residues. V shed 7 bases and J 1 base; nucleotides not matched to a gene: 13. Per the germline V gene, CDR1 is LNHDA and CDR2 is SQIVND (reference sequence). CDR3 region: CASTAQGLAGIQETQYF. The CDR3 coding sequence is TGTGCCAGTACCGCACAGGGGCTAGCGGGGATCCAAGAGACCCAGTACTTC.

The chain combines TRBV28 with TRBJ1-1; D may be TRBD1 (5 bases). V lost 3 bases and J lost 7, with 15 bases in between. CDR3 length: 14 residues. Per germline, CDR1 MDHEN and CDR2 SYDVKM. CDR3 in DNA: TGTGCCAGCAGTTTGTGGGGGAATAAGGATGAAGCTTTCTTT. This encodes CASSLWGNKDEAFF. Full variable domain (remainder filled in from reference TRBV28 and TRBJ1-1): DVKVTQSSRYLVKRTGEKVFLECVQDMDHENMFWYRQDPGLGLRLIYFSYDVKMKEKGDIPEGYSVSREKKERFSLILESASTNQTSMYLCASSLWGNKDEAFFGQGTRLTVV.

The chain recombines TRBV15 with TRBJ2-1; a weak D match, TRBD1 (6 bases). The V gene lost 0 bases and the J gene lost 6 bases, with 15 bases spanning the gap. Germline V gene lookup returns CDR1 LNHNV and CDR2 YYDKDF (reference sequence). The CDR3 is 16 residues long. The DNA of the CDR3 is TGTGCCACCAGCAGAGATCTGGGCAGGGGTTTCAATGAGCAGTTCTTC. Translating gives CATSRDLGRGFNEQFF.

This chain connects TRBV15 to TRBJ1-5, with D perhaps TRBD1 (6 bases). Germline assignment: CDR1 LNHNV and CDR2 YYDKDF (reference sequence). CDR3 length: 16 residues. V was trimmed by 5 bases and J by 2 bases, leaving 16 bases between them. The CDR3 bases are TGTGCCACCAGCGGAGCGGGGGGGCGTCGCAATCAGCCCCAGCATTTT. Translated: CATSGAGGRRNQPQHF.

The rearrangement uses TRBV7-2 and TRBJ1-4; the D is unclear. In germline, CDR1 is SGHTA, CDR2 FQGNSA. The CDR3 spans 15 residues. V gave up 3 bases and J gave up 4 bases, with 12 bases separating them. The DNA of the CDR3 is TGTGCCAGCAGCTTGGTAGGCTTCGATAATGAAAAACTGTTTTTT. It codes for CASSLVGFDNEKLFF.

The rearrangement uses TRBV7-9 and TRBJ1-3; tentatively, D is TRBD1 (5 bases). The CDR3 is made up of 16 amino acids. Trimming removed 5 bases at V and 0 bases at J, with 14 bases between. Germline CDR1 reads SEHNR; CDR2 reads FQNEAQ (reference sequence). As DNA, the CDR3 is TGTGCCAGCAGCACCATGGACACGGACTCTGGAAACACCATATATTTT. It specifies CASSTMDTDSGNTIYF.

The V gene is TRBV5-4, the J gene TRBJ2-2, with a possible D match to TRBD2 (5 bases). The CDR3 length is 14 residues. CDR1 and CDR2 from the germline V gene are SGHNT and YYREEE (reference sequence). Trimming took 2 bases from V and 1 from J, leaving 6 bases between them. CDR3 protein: CASSFGVNTGELFF. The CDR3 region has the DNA TGTGCCAGCAGCTTCGGGGTGAACACCGGGGAGCTGTTTTTT.

CDR3 coding DNA: TGTGCCAGCAGCTTACGGCGGGACATAGCCAAAAACATTCAGTACTTC. It yields the protein CASSLRRDIAKNIQYF. This chain uses TRBV7-2 with TRBJ2-4; tentatively, D is TRBD1 or TRBD2 (6 bases each). V gave up 2 bases and J gave up 0 bases, with 11 bases separating them. Germline V CDR1 and CDR2: SGHTA, FQGNSA. The CDR3 spans 16 residues.

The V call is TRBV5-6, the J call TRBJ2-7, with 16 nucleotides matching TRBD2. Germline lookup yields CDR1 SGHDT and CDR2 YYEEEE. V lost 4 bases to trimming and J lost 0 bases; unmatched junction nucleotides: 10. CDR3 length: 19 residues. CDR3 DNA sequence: TGTGCCAGCAGCACGTCGGGACTAGCGGGAGGGTTCTTCTCCTACGAGCAGTACTTC. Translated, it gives CASSTSGLAGGFFSYEQYF.

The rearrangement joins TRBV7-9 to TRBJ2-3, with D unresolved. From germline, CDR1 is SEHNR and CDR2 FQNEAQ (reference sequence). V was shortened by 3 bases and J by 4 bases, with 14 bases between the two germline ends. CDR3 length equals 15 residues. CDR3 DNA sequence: TGTGCCAGCAGCTTCCTTACAAATGTCCCAGATACGCAGTATTTT. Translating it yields CASSFLTNVPDTQYF.

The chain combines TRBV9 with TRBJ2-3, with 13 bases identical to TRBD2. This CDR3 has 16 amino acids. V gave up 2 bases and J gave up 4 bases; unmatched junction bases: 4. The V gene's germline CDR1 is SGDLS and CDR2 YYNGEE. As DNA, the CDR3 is TGTGCCAGCAGCGTTTCACTAGCGGGAGGGCCAGATACGCAGTATTTT. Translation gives CASSVSLAGGPDTQYF.